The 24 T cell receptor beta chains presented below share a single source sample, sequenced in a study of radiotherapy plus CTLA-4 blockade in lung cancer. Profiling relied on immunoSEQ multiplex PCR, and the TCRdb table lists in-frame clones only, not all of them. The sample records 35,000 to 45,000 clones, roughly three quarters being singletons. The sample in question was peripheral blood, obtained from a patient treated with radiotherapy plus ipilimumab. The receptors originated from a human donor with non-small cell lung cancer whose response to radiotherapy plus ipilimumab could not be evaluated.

The CDR3 bases are TGTGCCAGCTCAGGTATGGGCTTCGAGCAGTACTTC. Its translation: CASSGMGFEQYF. V is TRBV18 and J is TRBJ2-7; the D is unclear. Between the trimmed V and J ends, which lost 5 bases and 6 bases, there was a span of 11 bases. Per the germline V gene, CDR1 is KGHSH and CDR2 is LQKENI. The length of the CDR3 is 12 residues.

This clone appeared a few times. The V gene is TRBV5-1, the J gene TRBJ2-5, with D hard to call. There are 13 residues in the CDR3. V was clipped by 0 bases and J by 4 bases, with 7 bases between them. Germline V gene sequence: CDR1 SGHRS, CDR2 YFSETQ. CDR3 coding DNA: TGCGCCAGCAGCTTGGCTTCGGGAGAGACCCAGTACTTC. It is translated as CASSLASGETQYF.

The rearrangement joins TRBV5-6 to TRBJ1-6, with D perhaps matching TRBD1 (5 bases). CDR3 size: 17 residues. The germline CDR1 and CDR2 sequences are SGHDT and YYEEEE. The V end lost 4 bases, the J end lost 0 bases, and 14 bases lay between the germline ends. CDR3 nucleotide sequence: TGTGCCAGCAGCCAGGGACTTACGAGCTCCTATAATTCACCCCTCCACTTT. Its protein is CASSQGLTSSYNSPLHF.

The CDR3: CASPNGAGGEKQYF. CDR3 bases: TGTGCCAGCCCCAACGGGGCAGGGGGCGAGAAGCAGTACTTC. The J gene is TRBJ2-7, the V gene TRBV27; 8 bases map to TRBD1. The CDR3 totals 14 residues. V lost 8 bases to trimming and J lost 8 bases; unmatched junction nucleotides: 14. Per the germline V gene, CDR1 is MNHEY and CDR2 is SMNVEV (reference sequence).

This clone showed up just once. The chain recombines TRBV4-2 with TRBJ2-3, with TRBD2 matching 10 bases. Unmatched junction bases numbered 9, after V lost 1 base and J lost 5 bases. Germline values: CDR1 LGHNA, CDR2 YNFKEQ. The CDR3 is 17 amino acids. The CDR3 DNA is TGTGCCAGCAGCCAAGGCTTAACTAGCGGGGTCGAAGATACGCAGTATTTT. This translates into CASSQGLTSGVEDTQYF.

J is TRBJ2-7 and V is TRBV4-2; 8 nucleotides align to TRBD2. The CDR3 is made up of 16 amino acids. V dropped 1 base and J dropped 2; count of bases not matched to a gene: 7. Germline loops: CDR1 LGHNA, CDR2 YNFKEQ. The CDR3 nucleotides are TGTGCCAGCAGCCAAGTTCGTAGCGGGAACCCCTACGAGCAGTACTTC. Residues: CASSQVRSGNPYEQYF.

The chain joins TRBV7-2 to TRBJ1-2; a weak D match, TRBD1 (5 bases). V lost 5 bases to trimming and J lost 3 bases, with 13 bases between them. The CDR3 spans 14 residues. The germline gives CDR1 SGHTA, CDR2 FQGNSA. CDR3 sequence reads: CASSSRVRDYGYTF. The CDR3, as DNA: TGTGCCAGCAGCAGCAGGGTCAGGGACTATGGCTACACCTTC.

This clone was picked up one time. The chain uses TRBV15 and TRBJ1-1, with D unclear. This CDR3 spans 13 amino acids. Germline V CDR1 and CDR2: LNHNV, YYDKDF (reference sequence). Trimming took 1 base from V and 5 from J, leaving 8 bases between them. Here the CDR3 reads CATSRVQATEAFF. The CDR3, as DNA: TGTGCCACCAGCAGAGTGCAGGCAACTGAAGCTTTCTTT.

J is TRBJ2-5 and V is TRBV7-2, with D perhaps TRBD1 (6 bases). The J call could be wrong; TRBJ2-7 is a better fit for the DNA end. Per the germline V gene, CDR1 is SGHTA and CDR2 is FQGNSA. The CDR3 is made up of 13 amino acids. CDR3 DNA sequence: TGTGCCAGCAGCTTAGACAGGGTTCGCGAGCAGTACTTC. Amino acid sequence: CASSLDRVREQYF.

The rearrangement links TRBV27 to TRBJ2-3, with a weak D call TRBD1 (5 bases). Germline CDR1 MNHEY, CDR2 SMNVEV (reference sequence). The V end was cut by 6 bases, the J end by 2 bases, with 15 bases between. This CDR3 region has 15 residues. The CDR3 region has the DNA TGTGCCAGCAGCCCGAGTGGGGCAAACACAGATACGCAGTATTTT. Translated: CASSPSGANTDTQYF.

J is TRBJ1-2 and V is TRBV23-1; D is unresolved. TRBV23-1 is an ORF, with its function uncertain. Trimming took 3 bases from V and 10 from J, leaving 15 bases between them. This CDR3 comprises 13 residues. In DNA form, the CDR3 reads TGCGCCAGCAGTCACGCCCGGCTGGAGGACTACACCTTC. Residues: CASSHARLEDYTF.

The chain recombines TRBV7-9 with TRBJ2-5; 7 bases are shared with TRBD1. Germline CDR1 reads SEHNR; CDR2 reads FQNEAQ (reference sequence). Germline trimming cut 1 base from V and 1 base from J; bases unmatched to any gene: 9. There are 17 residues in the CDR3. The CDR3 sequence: CASSLVNVRDSQETQYF. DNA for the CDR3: TGTGCCAGCAGCTTAGTTAATGTCCGGGACAGCCAAGAGACCCAGTACTTC.

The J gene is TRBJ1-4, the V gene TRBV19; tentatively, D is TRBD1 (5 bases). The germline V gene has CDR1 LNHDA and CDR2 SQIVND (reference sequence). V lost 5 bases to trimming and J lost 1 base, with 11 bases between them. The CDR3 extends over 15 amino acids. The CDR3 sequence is CASSLQAGTNEKLFF. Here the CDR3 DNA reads TGTGCCAGTAGTTTACAGGCCGGAACTAATGAAAAACTGTTTTTT.

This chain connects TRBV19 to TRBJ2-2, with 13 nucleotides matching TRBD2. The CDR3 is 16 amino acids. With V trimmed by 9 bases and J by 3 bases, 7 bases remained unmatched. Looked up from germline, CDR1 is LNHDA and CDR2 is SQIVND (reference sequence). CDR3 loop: CASLPLAGGYTGELFF. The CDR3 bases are TGTGCCAGCCTCCCACTAGCGGGGGGGTACACCGGGGAGCTGTTTTTT.

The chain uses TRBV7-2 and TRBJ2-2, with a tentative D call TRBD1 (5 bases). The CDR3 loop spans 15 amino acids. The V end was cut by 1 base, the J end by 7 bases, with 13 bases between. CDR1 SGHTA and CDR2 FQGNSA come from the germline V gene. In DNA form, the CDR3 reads TGTGCCAGCAGCTTAGTTAGGGGCACAGACGGGGAGCTGTTTTTT. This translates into CASSLVRGTDGELFF. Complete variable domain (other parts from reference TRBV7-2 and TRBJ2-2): GAGVSQSPSNKVTEKGKDVELRCDPISGHTALYWYRQSLGQGLEFLIYFQGNSAPDKSGLPSDRFSAERTGGSVSTLTIQRTQQEDSAVYLCASSLVRGTDGELFFGEGSRLTVL.

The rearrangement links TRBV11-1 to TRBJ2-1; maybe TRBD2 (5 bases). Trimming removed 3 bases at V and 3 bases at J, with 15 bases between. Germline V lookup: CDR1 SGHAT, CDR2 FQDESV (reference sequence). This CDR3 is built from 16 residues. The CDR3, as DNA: TGTGCCAGCAGCTTCTTTCTACCCGGAGGCTACAATGAGCAGTTCTTC. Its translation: CASSFFLPGGYNEQFF.

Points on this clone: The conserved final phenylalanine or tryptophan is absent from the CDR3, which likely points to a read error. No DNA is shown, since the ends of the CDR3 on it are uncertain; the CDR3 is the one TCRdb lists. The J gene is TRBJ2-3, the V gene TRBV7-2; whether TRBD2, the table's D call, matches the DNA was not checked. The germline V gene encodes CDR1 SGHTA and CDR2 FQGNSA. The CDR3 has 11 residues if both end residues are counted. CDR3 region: CASSLMTRWEL.

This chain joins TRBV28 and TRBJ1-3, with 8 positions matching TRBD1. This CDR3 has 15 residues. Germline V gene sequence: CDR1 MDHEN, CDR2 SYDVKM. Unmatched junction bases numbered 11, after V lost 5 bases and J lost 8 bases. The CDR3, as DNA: TGTGCCAGCAGTCCGCAGGGGGCGAGCAGGGACACCATATATTTT. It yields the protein CASSPQGASRDTIYF.

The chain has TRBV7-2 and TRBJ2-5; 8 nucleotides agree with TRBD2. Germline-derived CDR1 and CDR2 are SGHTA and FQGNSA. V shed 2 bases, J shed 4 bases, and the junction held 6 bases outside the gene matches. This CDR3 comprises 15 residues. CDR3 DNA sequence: TGTGCCAGCAGCTTAATGGCGGGGGGAATAGAGACCCAGTACTTC. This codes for CASSLMAGGIETQYF.

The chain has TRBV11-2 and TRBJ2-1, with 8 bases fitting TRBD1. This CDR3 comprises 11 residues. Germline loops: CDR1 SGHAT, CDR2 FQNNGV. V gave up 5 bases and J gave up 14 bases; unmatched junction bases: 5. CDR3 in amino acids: CASSPGTGKFF. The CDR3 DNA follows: TGTGCCAGCAGCCCCGGGACAGGAAAGTTCTTC.

Here the CDR3 reads CASRGPLASDTQYF. CDR3 sequence (DNA): TGCGCCAGCAGAGGGCCTCTAGCCTCAGATACGCAGTATTTT. This chain uses TRBV4-1 with TRBJ2-3, with a tentative D call TRBD2 (5 bases). The germline CDR1 and CDR2 sequences are MGHRA and YSYEKL. This CDR3 has 14 residues. V was trimmed by 6 bases and J by 4 bases, leaving 14 bases between them.

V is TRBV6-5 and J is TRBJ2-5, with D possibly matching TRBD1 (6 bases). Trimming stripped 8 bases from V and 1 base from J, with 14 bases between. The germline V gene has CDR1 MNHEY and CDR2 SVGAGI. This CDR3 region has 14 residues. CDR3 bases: TGTGCCAGCGCCGGTGGGACACCCCAAGAGACCCAGTACTTC. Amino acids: CASAGGTPQETQYF.

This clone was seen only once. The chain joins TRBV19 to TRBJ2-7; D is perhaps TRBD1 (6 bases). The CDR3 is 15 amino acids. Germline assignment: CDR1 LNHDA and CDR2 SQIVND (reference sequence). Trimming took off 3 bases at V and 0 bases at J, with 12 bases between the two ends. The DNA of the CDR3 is TGTGCCAGTAGTATCCAACAGGGTAACTCCTACGAGCAGTACTTC. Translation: CASSIQQGNSYEQYF. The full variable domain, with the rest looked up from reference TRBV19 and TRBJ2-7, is DGGITQSPKYLFRKEGQNVTLSCEQNLNHDAMYWYRQDPGQGLRLIYYSQIVNDFQKGDIAEGYSVSREKKESFPLTVTSAQKNPTAFYLCASSIQQGNSYEQYFGPGTRLTVT.

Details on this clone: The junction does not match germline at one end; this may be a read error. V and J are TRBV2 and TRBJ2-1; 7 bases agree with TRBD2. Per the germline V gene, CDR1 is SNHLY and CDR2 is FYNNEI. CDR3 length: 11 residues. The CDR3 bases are TGTGCCAGCAGTGAAAGGGGCGGGAGTGTCTTC. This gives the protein CASSERGGSVF.